Here is one T cell receptor beta chain with its context. The target antigen is unknown. The germline V gene encodes CDR1 SGHNT and CDR2 YYREEE (reference sequence). This CDR3 spans 14 amino acids. V was clipped by 0 bases and J by 4 bases; unmatched bases: 2. The sample is drawn from a study of T cells in pancreatic ductal adenocarcinoma. Points from the study as a whole: Blood had more productive templates and around 8.6-fold more unique clonotypes than tumor.

Profiled with immunoSEQ multiplex PCR; TCRdb holds only in-frame clones, not every one. The table lists 25,000 to 35,000 clones, more than 90% of them singletons, with roughly 2% in the top ten. Selected pancreatic ductal adenocarcinoma patients had undergone surgery without neoadjuvant therapy. The V call is TRBV5-4, the J call TRBJ2-3, with TRBD2 matching over 7 bases. The TCR originated in a human donor with pancreatic ductal adenocarcinoma. The sequenced sample consisted of PBMCs. CDR3 DNA sequence: TGTGCCAGCAGCTTGGGCGGGAGCTCAGATACGCAGTATTTT. Protein product: CASSLGGSSDTQYF.